The text below deals with one TCR beta chain. The antigen is unknown. This specimen includes other DNA sequences encoding the same CDR3. The naive CD8 subset, CD45RO-negative cells positively selected for CCR7, excluded terminally differentiated effector memory CD45RA+ cells. Recent vaccinations or acute infections were absent in the healthy HIV-negative adult donors. The data originate from a study of shared clonotypes between healthy human individuals. Overall study context: Three CD4 naive, three CD4 memory, two CD8 naive and one CD8 memory plate were used per donor.

Germline V lookup: CDR1 SGHRS, CDR2 YFSETQ. The V and J ends lost 2 bases and 7 bases respectively, with 6 bases between them. The CDR3 sequence is 11 residues long. Whole-study findings and limits: Among non-shared clonotypes, generation probabilities were lower than among those shared by all four donors. Sequencing of the sorted subsets was shown by rarefaction to be incomplete despite large depth.

The assay was immunoSEQ multiplex PCR, and TCRdb's table has in-frame clones only and misses some. This sample has about 2 million clones, with about 95% found just once. The sequencing input was naive CD8+ T cells sorted from blood. The clonotype was recovered from a man aged 18 to 30 in good health. The chain couples TRBV5-1 to TRBJ1-1; D is ambiguous. For the CDR3, the DNA is TGCGCCAGCAGCTTAGGGCGTGAAGCTTTCTTT. Translated: CASSLGREAFF.